This T cell receptor beta chain was sequenced during a study of cytomegalovirus exposure and HLA in healthy donors. Background on the study: Sequencing of 150 million to 200 million T cells in an earlier analysis found around 100 million unique TCR beta sequences.

Remarks on this clone: Its antigen remains unidentified.

PCR amplification relied on 60 Vbeta primers (plus 13 Jbeta primers). Profiled with immunoSEQ multiplex PCR; TCRdb holds only in-frame clones, not every one. Of about 82,000 clones listed, around 80% are singletons. General observations from the study: Several of the most significant clusters appeared linked to common viral pathogens, based on a later analysis.

The CDR3 has 18 residues. Looked up from germline, CDR1 is LNHDA and CDR2 is SQIVND (reference sequence). The junction had 14 bases not matched to a gene; V was cut back by 3 bases and J by 7 bases. This chain connects TRBV19 to TRBJ1-6; 8 bases map to TRBD1. This receptor was obtained from a human donor in good health. The sequenced sample was PBMCs. The CDR3 nucleotides read TGTGCCAGTAGTATTGACAGGGGTCAGACCTCGGGAAATTCACCCCTCCACTTT. Translated: CASSIDRGQTSGNSPLHF.